This T cell receptor (beta chain) was obtained from a study of T cells after yellow fever vaccination. Per the germline V gene, CDR1 is LNHDA and CDR2 is SQIVND (reference sequence). The CDR3 loop spans 17 amino acids. The V end lost 7 bases, the J end lost 0 bases, and 19 bases lay between the germline ends. This clonotype was counted a single time. The antigen is not known. The 5'RACE template-switching step produced TCR cDNA and added a universal primer site and UMIs. One entry per CDR3 protein, called by TCRdb with MiXCR from the 5' RACE reads. The sample has more than 300,000 distinct CDR3 sequences; roughly 7% are singletons. General observations from the study: Researchers cautioned that FACS-sorted repertoires could harbor abundant clonotypes contaminating from the bulk population.

This chain joins TRBV19 and TRBJ2-1; D is ambiguous. The specimen was PBMCs, collected approximately 40 days after the first yellow fever vaccination. This TCR came from a young man who received the YFV17D yellow fever vaccine. Here the CDR3 reads CASNGPATQPSYNEQFF. The CDR3 DNA sequence: TGTGCCAGTAACGGTCCGGCGACACAACCCTCCTACAATGAGCAGTTCTTC.